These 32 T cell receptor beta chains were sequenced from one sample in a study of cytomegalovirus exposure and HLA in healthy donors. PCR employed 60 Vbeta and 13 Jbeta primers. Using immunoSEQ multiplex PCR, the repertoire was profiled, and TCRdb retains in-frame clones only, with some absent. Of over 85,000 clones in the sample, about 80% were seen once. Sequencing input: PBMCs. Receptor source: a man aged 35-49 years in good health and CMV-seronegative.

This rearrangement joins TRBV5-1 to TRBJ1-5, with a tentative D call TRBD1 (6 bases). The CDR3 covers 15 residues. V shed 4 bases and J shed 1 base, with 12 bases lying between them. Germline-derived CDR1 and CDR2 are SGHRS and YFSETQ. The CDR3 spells CASSTTGASNQPQHF. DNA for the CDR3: TGCGCCAGCAGCACGACAGGAGCAAGCAATCAGCCCCAGCATTTT.

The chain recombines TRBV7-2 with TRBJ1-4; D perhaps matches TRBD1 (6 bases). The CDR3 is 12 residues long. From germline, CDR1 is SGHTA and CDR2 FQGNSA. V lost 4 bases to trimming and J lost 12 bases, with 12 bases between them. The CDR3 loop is CASSSTGKELFF. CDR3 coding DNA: TGTGCCAGCAGCTCCACAGGGAAGGAACTGTTTTTT.

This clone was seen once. This chain's CDR3 is CSVTQTSFYEQYF. CDR3 in DNA: TGCAGCGTGACACAGACTAGCTTCTACGAGCAGTACTTC. The chain couples TRBV29-1 to TRBJ2-7, with 7 nucleotides matching TRBD2. CDR3 length: 13 amino acids. Looked up from germline, CDR1 is SQVTM and CDR2 is ANQGSEA. V trimming: 6 bases; J trimming: 3 bases; junction bases outside the gene matches: 8.

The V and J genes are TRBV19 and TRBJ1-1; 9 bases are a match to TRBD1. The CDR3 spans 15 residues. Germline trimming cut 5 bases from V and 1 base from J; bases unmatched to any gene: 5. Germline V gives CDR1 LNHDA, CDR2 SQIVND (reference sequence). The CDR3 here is CASSFGQGTNTEAFF. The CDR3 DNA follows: TGTGCCAGTAGTTTCGGACAGGGGACGAACACTGAAGCTTTCTTT.

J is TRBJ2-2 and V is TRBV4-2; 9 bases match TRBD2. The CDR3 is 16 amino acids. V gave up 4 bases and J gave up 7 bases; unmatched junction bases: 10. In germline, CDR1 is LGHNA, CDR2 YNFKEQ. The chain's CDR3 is CASSPLVAGVGGELFF. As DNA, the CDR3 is TGTGCCAGCAGCCCTTTGGTAGCGGGGGTGGGCGGGGAGCTGTTTTTT.

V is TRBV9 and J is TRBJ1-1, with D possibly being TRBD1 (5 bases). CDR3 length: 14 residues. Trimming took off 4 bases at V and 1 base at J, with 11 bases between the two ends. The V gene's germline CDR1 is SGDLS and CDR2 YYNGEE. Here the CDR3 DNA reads TGTGCCAGCAGCCCCGGACACCGGAACACTGAAGCTTTCTTT. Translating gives CASSPGHRNTEAFF.

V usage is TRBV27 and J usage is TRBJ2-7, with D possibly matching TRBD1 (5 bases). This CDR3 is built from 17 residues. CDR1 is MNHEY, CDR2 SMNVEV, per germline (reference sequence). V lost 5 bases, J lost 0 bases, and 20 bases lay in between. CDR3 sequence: CASSPTPRQRSSYEQYF. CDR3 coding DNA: TGTGCCAGCAGTCCAACCCCCCGACAGAGAAGCTCCTACGAGCAGTACTTC.

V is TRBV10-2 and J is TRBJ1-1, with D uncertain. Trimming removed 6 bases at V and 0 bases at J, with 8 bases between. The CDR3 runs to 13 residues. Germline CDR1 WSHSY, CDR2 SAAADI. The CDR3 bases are TGCGCCAGCAGAGGGAGTATGAACACTGAAGCTTTCTTT. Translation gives CASRGSMNTEAFF.

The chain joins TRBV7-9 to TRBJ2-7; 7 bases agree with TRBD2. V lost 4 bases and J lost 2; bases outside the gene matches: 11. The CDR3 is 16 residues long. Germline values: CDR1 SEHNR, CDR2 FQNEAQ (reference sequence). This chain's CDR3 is CASSSPEGGKAYEQYF. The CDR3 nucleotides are TGTGCCAGCAGCTCCCCAGAGGGAGGGAAAGCCTACGAGCAGTACTTC.

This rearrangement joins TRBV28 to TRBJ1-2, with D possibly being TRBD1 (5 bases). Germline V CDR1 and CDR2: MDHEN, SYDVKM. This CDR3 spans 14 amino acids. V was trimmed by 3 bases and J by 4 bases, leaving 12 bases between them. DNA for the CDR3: TGTGCCAGCAGTTTGGGGCAGGACCTCTATGGCTACACCTTC. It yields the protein CASSLGQDLYGYTF.

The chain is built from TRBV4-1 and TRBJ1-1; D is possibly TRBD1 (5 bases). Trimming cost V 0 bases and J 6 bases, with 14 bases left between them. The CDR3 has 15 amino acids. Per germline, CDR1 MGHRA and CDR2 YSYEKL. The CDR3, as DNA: TGCGCCAGCAGCCAAGATCCCGGTGGGGCGGCTGAAGCTTTCTTT. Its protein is CASSQDPGGAAEAFF.

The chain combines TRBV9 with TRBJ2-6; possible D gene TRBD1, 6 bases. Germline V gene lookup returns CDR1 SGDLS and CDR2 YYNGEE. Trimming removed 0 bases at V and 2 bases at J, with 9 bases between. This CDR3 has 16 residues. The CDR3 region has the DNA TGTGCCAGCAGCGTAGGGAACAGGGCTGGGGCCAACGTCCTGACTTTC. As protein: CASSVGNRAGANVLTF.

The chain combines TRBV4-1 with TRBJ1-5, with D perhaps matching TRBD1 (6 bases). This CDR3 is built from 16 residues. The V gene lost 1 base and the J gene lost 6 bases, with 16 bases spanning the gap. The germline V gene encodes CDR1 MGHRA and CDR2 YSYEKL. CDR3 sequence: CASSQVEVGGSQPQHF. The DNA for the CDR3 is TGCGCCAGCAGCCAAGTGGAAGTAGGGGGTAGTCAGCCCCAGCATTTT.

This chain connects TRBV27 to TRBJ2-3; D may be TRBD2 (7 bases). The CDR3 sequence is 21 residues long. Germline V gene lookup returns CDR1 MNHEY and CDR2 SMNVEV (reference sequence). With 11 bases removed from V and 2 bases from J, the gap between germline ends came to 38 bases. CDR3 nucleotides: TGTGCCGCGCCCCCGGACATTTGCCAGGAACCCCCGGGGGGACACACAGATACGCAGTATTTT. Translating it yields CAAPPDICQEPPGGHTDTQYF.

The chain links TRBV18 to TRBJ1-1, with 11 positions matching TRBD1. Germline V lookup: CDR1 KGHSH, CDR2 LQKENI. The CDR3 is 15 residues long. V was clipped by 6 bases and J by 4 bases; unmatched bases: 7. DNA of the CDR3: TGTGCCAGCTCCTCCGGGACAGGGGGTATCACTGAAGCTTTCTTT. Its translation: CASSSGTGGITEAFF. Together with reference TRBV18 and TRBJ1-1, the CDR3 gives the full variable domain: NAGVMQNPRHLVRRRGQEARLRCSPMKGHSHVYWYRQLPEEGLKFMVYLQKENIIDESGMPKERFSAEFPKEGPSILRIQQVVRGDSAAYFCASSSGTGGITEAFFGQGTRLTVV.

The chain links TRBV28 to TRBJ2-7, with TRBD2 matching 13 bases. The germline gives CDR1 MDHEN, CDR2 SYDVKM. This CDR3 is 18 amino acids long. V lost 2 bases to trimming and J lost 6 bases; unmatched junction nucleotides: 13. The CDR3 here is CASSLRYRRLAGGSEQYF. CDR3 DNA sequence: TGTGCCAGCAGTTTACGGTATAGGAGACTAGCGGGAGGATCCGAGCAGTACTTC.

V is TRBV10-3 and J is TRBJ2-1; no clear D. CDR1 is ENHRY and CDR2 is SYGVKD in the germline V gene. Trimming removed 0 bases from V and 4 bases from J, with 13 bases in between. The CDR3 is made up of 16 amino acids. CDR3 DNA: TGTGCCATCAGTGAGTCGTTTGGTACAAATTACAATGAGCAGTTCTTC. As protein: CAISESFGTNYNEQFF.

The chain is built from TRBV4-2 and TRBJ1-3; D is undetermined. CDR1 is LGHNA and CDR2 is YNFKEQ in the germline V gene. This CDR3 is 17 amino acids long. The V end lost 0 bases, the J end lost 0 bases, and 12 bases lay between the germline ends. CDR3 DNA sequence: TGTGCCAGCAGCCAAGAAAATGTACAGTACTCTGGAAACACCATATATTTT. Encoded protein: CASSQENVQYSGNTIYF.

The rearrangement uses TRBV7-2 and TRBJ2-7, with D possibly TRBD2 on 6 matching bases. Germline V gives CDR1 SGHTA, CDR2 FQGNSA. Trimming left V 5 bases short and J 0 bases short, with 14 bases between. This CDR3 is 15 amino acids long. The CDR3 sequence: CASSPLPGSSYEQYF. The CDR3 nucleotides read TGTGCCAGCAGCCCCCTTCCCGGGAGCTCCTACGAGCAGTACTTC.

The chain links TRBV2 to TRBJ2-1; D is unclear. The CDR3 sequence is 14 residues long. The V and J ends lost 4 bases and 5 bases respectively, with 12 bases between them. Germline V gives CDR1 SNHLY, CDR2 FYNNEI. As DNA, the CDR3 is TGTGCCAGCAGTGCCAGCGATTGGAACAATGAGCAGTTCTTC. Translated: CASSASDWNNEQFF.

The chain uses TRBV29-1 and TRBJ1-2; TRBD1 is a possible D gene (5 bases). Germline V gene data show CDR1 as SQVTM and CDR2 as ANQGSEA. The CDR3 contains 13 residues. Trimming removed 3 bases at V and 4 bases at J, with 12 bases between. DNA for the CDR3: TGCAGCGTTGATTCCCCAGGGTTCTATGGCTACACCTTC. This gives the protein CSVDSPGFYGYTF.

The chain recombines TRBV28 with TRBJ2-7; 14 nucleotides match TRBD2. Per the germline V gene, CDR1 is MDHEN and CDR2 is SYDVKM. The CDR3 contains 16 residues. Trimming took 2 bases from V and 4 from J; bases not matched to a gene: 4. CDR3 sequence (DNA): TGTGCCAGCAGTTTACCTGGACTAGCGGGAGGATACGAGCAGTACTTC. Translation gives CASSLPGLAGGYEQYF.

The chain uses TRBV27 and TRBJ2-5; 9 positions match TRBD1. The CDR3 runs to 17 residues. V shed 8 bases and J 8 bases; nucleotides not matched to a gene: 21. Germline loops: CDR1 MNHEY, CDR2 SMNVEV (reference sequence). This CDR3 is CASRDRLGTGYWETQYF. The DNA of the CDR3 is TGTGCCAGCCGAGACCGTTTGGGGACAGGGTATTGGGAAACCCAGTACTTC.

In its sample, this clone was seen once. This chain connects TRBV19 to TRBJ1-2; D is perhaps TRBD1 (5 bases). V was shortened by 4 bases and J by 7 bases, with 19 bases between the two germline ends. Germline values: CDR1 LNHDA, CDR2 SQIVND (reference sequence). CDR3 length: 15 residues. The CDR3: CASSSLWTSNPGYTF. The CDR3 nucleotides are TGTGCCAGTAGTAGTCTTTGGACATCTAACCCTGGCTACACCTTC.

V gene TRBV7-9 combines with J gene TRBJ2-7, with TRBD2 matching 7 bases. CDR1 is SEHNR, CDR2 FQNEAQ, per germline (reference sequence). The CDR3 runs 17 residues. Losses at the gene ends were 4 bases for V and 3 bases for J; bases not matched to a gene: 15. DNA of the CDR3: TGTGCCAGCAGCTCGACGGCCCGGACTAGTCCCCGCTACGAGCAGTACTTC. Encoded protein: CASSSTARTSPRYEQYF.

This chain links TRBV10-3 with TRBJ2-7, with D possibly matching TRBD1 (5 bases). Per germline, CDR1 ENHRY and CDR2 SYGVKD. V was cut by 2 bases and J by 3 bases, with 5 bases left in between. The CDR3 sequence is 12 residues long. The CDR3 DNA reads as TGTGCCATCAGTGAGGACAGCTACGAGCAGTACTTC. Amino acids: CAISEDSYEQYF.

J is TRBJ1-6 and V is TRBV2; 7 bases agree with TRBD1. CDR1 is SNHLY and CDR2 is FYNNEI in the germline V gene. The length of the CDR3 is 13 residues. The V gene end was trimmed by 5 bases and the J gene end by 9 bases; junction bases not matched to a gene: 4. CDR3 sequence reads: CASSRDSPSPLHF. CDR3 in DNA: TGTGCCAGCAGTCGGGACAGTCCTTCACCCCTCCACTTT.

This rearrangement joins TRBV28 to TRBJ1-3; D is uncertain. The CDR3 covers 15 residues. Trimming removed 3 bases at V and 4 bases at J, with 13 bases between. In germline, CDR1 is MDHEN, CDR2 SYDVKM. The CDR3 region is CASSFRMGRGNTIYF. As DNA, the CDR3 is TGTGCCAGCAGTTTCCGGATGGGCCGCGGAAACACCATATATTTT.

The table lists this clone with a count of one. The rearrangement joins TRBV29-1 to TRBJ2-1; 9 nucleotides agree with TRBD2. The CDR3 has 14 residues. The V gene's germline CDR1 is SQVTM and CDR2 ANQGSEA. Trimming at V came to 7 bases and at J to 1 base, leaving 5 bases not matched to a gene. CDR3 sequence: CSAGLARSYNEQFF. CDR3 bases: TGCAGCGCCGGACTAGCGAGGTCCTACAATGAGCAGTTCTTC.

The CDR3 coding sequence is TGTGCCAGCAGTTCCGGGACAGGGGATAATTCACCCCTCCACTTT. This codes for CASSSGTGDNSPLHF. The chain is built from TRBV28 and TRBJ1-6; 10 nucleotides line up with TRBD1. V lost 4 bases and J lost 5; bases outside the gene matches: 2. Germline-derived CDR1 and CDR2 are MDHEN and SYDVKM. The CDR3 extends over 15 amino acids.

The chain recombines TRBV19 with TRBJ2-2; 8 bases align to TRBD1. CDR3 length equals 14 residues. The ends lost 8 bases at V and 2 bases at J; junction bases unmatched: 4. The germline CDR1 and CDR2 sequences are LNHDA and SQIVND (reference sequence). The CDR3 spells CASRDRKNTGELFF. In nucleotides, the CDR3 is TGTGCCAGTCGGGACAGGAAAAACACCGGGGAGCTGTTTTTT.

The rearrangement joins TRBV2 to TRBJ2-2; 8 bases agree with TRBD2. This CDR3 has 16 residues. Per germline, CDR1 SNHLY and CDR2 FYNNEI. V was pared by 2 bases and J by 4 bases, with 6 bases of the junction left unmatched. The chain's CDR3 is CASSEIPAGATGELFF. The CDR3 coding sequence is TGTGCCAGCAGTGAAATTCCAGCGGGGGCCACCGGGGAGCTGTTTTTT.